This entry lists 15 T cell receptor beta chains sequenced from one sample in a study of blood T cell repertoires in COVID-19. Here immunoSEQ multiplex PCR was the method, and the copy in TCRdb shows in-frame clones only, minus some. The table records about 210,000 clones, around 82% of them present only once. The sample consisted of peripheral blood. The origin of the receptors is a woman aged 40 to 50 with acute or convalescent COVID-19.

The chain employs TRBV5-6 and TRBJ1-5; D may be TRBD1 (5 bases). V dropped 0 bases and J dropped 4 bases, with 11 bases sitting between them. The length of the CDR3 is 15 residues. The V gene's germline CDR1 is SGHDT and CDR2 YYEEEE. The CDR3: CASSLAGQGNQPQHF. In nucleotides, the CDR3 is TGTGCCAGCAGCTTGGCTGGCCAGGGAAATCAGCCCCAGCATTTT.

The chain employs TRBV9 and TRBJ1-3; D gene ambiguous. The CDR3 sequence is 16 residues long. V lost 4 bases to trimming and J lost 0 bases, with 14 bases between them. From germline, CDR1 is SGDLS and CDR2 YYNGEE. DNA for the CDR3: TGTGCCAGCAGCCCCCAACTAGACCGCTCTGGAAACACCATATATTTT. It encodes CASSPQLDRSGNTIYF.

The V call is TRBV11-2, the J call TRBJ1-2, with 11 nucleotides matching TRBD1. The junction had 2 bases not matched to a gene; V was cut back by 3 bases and J by 5 bases. The CDR3 consists of 14 residues. Germline loops: CDR1 SGHAT, CDR2 FQNNGV. CDR3 nucleotide sequence: TGTGCCAGCAGCTTGGGGACAGGGGGGTATGGCTACACCTTC. It yields the protein CASSLGTGGYGYTF.

The chain joins TRBV19 to TRBJ2-3; D gene ambiguous. Trimming pared 3 bases from V and 12 bases from J, leaving 16 bases between. Germline assignment: CDR1 LNHDA and CDR2 SQIVND (reference sequence). The CDR3 runs 13 residues. CDR3 region: CASSIKTWAPQYF. As DNA, the CDR3 is TGTGCCAGTAGTATCAAAACTTGGGCCCCACAGTATTTT.

The J gene is TRBJ1-4, the V gene TRBV6-6; 7 positions match TRBD1. Per the germline V gene, CDR1 is MNHNY and CDR2 is SVGAGI (reference sequence). V lost 7 bases and J lost 8; bases outside the gene matches: 7. The CDR3 length is 13 residues. The CDR3 DNA follows: TGTGCCAGCACCCGACAGGGTCGGGAAAAACTGTTTTTT. It encodes CASTRQGREKLFF.

The rearrangement uses TRBV11-2 and TRBJ1-4; the match to TRBD1 covers 9 bases. The germline gives CDR1 SGHAT, CDR2 FQNNGV. The CDR3 spans 14 residues. Unmatched junction bases numbered 2, after V lost 1 base and J lost 8 bases. CDR3 residues: CASSLGGQGEKLFF. In nucleotides, the CDR3 is TGTGCCAGCAGCTTAGGGGGACAGGGAGAAAAACTGTTTTTT.

The count of this clone is one. This CDR3 reads CASSRRDRGSYEQYF. The CDR3 nucleotides read TGTGCCAGCAGCCGCCGGGACAGGGGCTCCTACGAGCAGTACTTC. J is TRBJ2-7 and V is TRBV7-9; TRBD1 matches 10 bases. This CDR3 has 15 residues. Germline CDR1 SEHNR, CDR2 FQNEAQ (reference sequence). J lost 0 bases, V lost 5 bases, and 4 bases had no gene match.

This clone was counted a single time. This rearrangement joins TRBV12-5 to TRBJ1-6; TRBD1 agrees at 7 bases. V lost 10 bases, J lost 5 bases, and 2 bases stayed unmatched. The V gene's germline CDR1 is LGHNT and CDR2 FRNRAP. The length of the CDR3 is 12 residues. Written as DNA, the CDR3 is TGTGCTACTGGACAGGATAATTCACCCCTCCACTTT. Amino acid sequence: CATGQDNSPLHF.

This clone has more than one count but fewer than ten. This chain joins TRBV9 and TRBJ2-4; D remains ambiguous. V lost 0 bases and J lost 6, with 7 bases in between. CDR1 is SGDLS and CDR2 is YYNGEE in the germline V gene. This CDR3 region has 13 residues. CDR3 in DNA: TGTGCCAGCAGCGTAGAGCCGGGAAACATTCAGTACTTC. It translates to CASSVEPGNIQYF.

The chain has TRBV9 and TRBJ1-3; D is unresolved. V was pared by 4 bases and J by 0 bases, with 8 bases between. This CDR3 region has 14 residues. Per germline, CDR1 SGDLS and CDR2 YYNGEE. The CDR3 here is CASSQHSSGNTIYF. The CDR3 region has the DNA TGTGCCAGCAGCCAACACAGCTCTGGAAACACCATATATTTT.

This chain links TRBV18 with TRBJ2-5; D possibly corresponds to TRBD2 (5 bases). The CDR3 has 18 amino acids. CDR1 and CDR2 from the germline V gene are KGHSH and LQKENI. The V end was cut by 1 base, the J end by 5 bases, with 23 bases between. CDR3 residues: CASSPLITRWDSKETQYF. The CDR3 nucleotides are TGTGCCAGCTCACCACTGATAACTAGGTGGGATTCTAAGGAGACCCAGTACTTC.

The gene calls are TRBV6-5 and TRBJ2-7; 11 nucleotides agree with TRBD2. The CDR3 spans 15 residues. Germline V gives CDR1 MNHEY, CDR2 SVGAGI. V lost 6 bases to trimming and J lost 6 bases; unmatched junction nucleotides: 10. The CDR3 loop reads CASSRSGTSGLEQYF. CDR3 nucleotides: TGTGCCAGCAGCAGATCCGGGACTAGCGGTCTCGAGCAGTACTTC.

The chain recombines TRBV27 with TRBJ2-1; 9 bases line up with TRBD1. Per germline, CDR1 MNHEY and CDR2 SMNVEV (reference sequence). The CDR3 consists of 15 residues. V gave up 5 bases and J gave up 7 bases; unmatched junction bases: 9. The CDR3 nucleotides are TGTGCCAGCAGTCTCGGGACAGGGCCCCAAAATGAGCAGTTCTTC. Translated: CASSLGTGPQNEQFF.

At least ten counts were recorded for this clone. This chain joins TRBV19 and TRBJ2-2; 10 positions agree with TRBD2. CDR3 length equals 17 residues. In germline, CDR1 is LNHDA, CDR2 SQIVND (reference sequence). V trimming: 6 bases; J trimming: 4 bases; junction bases outside the gene matches: 11. The chain's CDR3 is CASRRTASGSRTGELFF. The DNA of the CDR3 is TGTGCCAGTAGAAGGACGGCTAGCGGGAGTCGCACCGGGGAGCTGTTTTTT.

The rearrangement links TRBV7-8 to TRBJ1-1; TRBD1 matches 8 bases. The germline V gene has CDR1 SGHVS and CDR2 FQNEAQ. This CDR3 comprises 15 residues. V lost 7 bases to trimming and J lost 5 bases; unmatched junction nucleotides: 12. CDR3 residues: CASTKIRGLGTEAFF. The CDR3, as DNA: TGTGCCAGCACCAAAATCAGGGGGCTGGGGACTGAAGCTTTCTTT.